The 20 T cell receptor beta chains given below trace back to one sample, sequenced in a study of blood T cells in healthy people across ages. The use of a sample-barcoded 5' primer and a J-beta primer mix characterized a second PCR of roughly 6 to 11 cycles. TCRdb re-called the 5' RACE reads with MiXCR, one entry per CDR3 protein. The sample shows about 620,000 distinct CDR3 sequences, about 50% of them seen only once. Sequencing was carried out using blood. These TCRs come from an elderly woman in good health.

About this clonotype: The DNA is left out, because the CDR3 cannot be placed on it with certainty; the CDR3 is given as TCRdb lists it. The CDR3 sequence is CAISEGTGNTQYLAQAPEHF. The chain joins TRBV10-3 to TRBJ1-5; the D call in the table, TRBD1, was not verified against the DNA. In germline, CDR1 is ENHRY, CDR2 SYGVKD. The CDR3 sequence runs 20 residues, both termini included.

This clonotype was seen a few times. The chain is built from TRBV7-9 and TRBJ2-2; D may be TRBD1 (6 bases). The CDR3 extends over 14 amino acids. The V end lost 6 bases, the J end lost 2 bases, and 10 bases lay between the germline ends. Germline assignment: CDR1 SEHNR and CDR2 FQNEAQ (reference sequence). In DNA, the CDR3 is TGTGCCAGCAGTGTACAGGGAAACACCGGGGAGCTGTTTTTT. The encoded protein is CASSVQGNTGELFF.

This clonotype was detected a few times. The chain has TRBV5-1 and TRBJ2-5; D gene unclear. CDR1 is SGHRS, CDR2 YFSETQ, per germline. The CDR3 is made up of 15 amino acids. Trimming removed 3 bases at V and 2 bases at J, with 14 bases between. The CDR3 sequence: CASSSGVAVQETQYF. Here the CDR3 DNA reads TGCGCCAGCAGCTCGGGCGTGGCGGTTCAAGAGACCCAGTACTTC.

As regards this clonotype: One end of the junction fails to match germline, which may point to a read error. The CDR3 region is CSAREGNSPLHF. In DNA, the CDR3 is TGCAGTGCCAGAGAGGGAAATTCACCCCTCCACTTT. The chain carries TRBV20-1 and TRBJ1-6, with D uncertain. CDR1 is DFQATT, CDR2 SNEGSKA, per germline (reference sequence). The CDR3 contains 12 residues.

This clonotype was counted at least ten times. V and J are TRBV20-1 and TRBJ2-7; 12 positions agree with TRBD2. After removal of 2 bases from V and 0 bases from J, the junction contained 14 bases not matched to a gene. Germline V gives CDR1 DFQATT, CDR2 SNEGSKA (reference sequence). The CDR3 length is 19 residues. The CDR3 region has the DNA TGCAGTGCTAGAAACACTGGGCCCTCTAGCGGGAGGGGCTCCTACGAGCAGTACTTC. Translating gives CSARNTGPSSGRGSYEQYF.

As concerns this clonotype: Mismatch with germline at one junction end may stem from a read error. This chain uses TRBV29-1 with TRBJ1-1; D is undetermined. CDR1 and CDR2 (germline): SQVTM, ANQGSEA. CDR3 size: 11 residues. The CDR3 is CSVEGMLEAFF. The DNA for the CDR3 is TGCAGCGTCGAAGGGATGCTGGAAGCTTTCTTT.

This clonotype was detected ten times or more. J is TRBJ2-3 and V is TRBV29-1; TRBD1 matches at 7 bases. Trimming took 7 bases from V and 0 from J; bases not matched to a gene: 10. The CDR3 extends over 15 amino acids. Germline lookup yields CDR1 SQVTM and CDR2 ANQGSEA. The CDR3 coding sequence is TGCAGCGCTTGGGACAGAAGATCTAGCACAGATACGCAGTATTTT. It is translated as CSAWDRRSSTDTQYF.

This clonotype has ten or more counts. J is TRBJ1-1 and V is TRBV3-1; the match to TRBD1 covers 7 bases. V trimming: 4 bases; J trimming: 4 bases; junction bases outside the gene matches: 6. The germline V gene encodes CDR1 LGHDT and CDR2 YNNKEL (reference sequence). The CDR3 extends over 14 amino acids. This CDR3 is CASSRRGVSTEAFF. In nucleotides, the CDR3 is TGTGCCAGCAGCCGCAGGGGGGTGAGCACTGAAGCTTTCTTT.

This clonotype was recorded at least ten times. A read error may produce the germline difference seen at one junction end. This chain uses TRBV20-1 with TRBJ2-3; 9 bases are a match to TRBD2. The germline gives CDR1 DFQATT, CDR2 SNEGSKA (reference sequence). The CDR3 extends over 15 amino acids. CDR3 nucleotides: TGCAGTGCGAGAGGGATAGCGGGAGGCACAGATACGCAGTATTTT. Translating gives CSARGIAGGTDTQYF.

This clonotype was observed at least ten times. The gene calls are TRBV27 and TRBJ2-5; possibly TRBD2 for D (6 bases). Germline V gives CDR1 MNHEY, CDR2 SMNVEV (reference sequence). The length of the CDR3 is 12 residues. Deletions cut 2 bases from V and 5 bases from J, with 6 bases between. The CDR3 DNA reads as TGTGCCAGCAGTTTAAGCGGGGAGACCCAGTACTTC. Its protein product is CASSLSGETQYF.

In this sample, this clonotype turned up many times. The genes are TRBV20-1 and TRBJ2-7; 9 bases are shared with TRBD2. V was pared by 6 bases and J by 1 base, with 13 bases of the junction left unmatched. The CDR3 sequence is 16 residues long. From germline, CDR1 is DFQATT and CDR2 SNEGSKA (reference sequence). The CDR3 bases are TGCAGTGCCCCTCGTGGTAGCGGGAGCGTTTCCTACGAGCAGTACTTC. Translation: CSAPRGSGSVSYEQYF.

The chain employs TRBV29-1 and TRBJ1-1, with 8 bases lining up with TRBD1. J lost 2 bases, V lost 3 bases, and 5 bases had no gene match. CDR1 and CDR2 (germline): SQVTM, ANQGSEA. The CDR3 covers 14 residues. The CDR3 sequence is CSVDRDRGNTEAFF. In nucleotides, the CDR3 is TGCAGCGTTGACCGCGACAGGGGAAACACTGAAGCTTTCTTT. The variable domain in full, with the rest retrieved from reference TRBV29-1 and TRBJ1-1, is SAVISQKPSRDICQRGTSLTIQCQVDSQVTMMFWYRQQPGQSLTLIATANQGSEATYESGFVIDKFPISRPNLTFSTLTVSNMSPEDSSIYLCSVDRDRGNTEAFFGQGTRLTVV.

This clonotype has only one observation. The chain employs TRBV12-3 or TRBV12-4 and TRBJ1-2; TRBD1 is a possible D gene (5 bases). The CDR3 is 15 residues long. Trimming stripped 0 bases from V and 3 bases from J, with 11 bases between. The CDR3 sequence: CASSLAKGLDYGYTF. The CDR3 DNA sequence: TGTGCCAGCAGTTTAGCGAAGGGACTGGACTATGGCTACACCTTC.

With regard to this clonotype: This sequence may be a read error, since a much larger clone differs from it by one base. This rearrangement joins TRBV7-3 to TRBJ2-1; 10 bases match TRBD2. This CDR3 is built from 15 residues. Unmatched junction bases numbered 7, after V lost 4 bases and J lost 7 bases. Germline values: CDR1 SGHTA, CDR2 FQGTGA. Here the CDR3 reads CASSYSSGRRNEQFF. CDR3 in DNA: TGTGCCAGCAGCTACTCTAGCGGGAGACGGAATGAGCAGTTCTTC.

On this clonotype itself: One end of the junction is discordant with germline, which a read error may explain. The chain joins TRBV5-1 to TRBJ2-6, with 7 bases fitting TRBD1. Germline values: CDR1 SGHRS, CDR2 YFSETQ. The CDR3 extends over 17 amino acids. CDR3 coding DNA: TGCGCCAACAGCCCGTCGACAGGGTTCTCTGGGGCCAACGTCCTGACTTTC. This gives the protein CANSPSTGFSGANVLTF.

V gene TRBV5-1 combines with J gene TRBJ1-4; D unresolved. V was shortened by 4 bases and J by 8 bases, with 18 bases between the two germline ends. The CDR3 loop spans 15 amino acids. Germline V CDR1 and CDR2: SGHRS, YFSETQ. The CDR3 loop is CASSRHPEVGEKLFF. The CDR3 nucleotides read TGCGCCAGCAGCCGCCACCCAGAGGTGGGAGAAAAACTGTTTTTT.

A note on this clonotype: Since a much larger clone is just one base distant, this may be a read error. This chain uses TRBV4-2 with TRBJ1-5; perhaps TRBD1 as D (6 bases). This CDR3 spans 15 amino acids. The germline gives CDR1 LGHNA, CDR2 YNFKEQ. DNA for the CDR3: TGTGCCAGCAACCAAGGCGAGGACAGACATCAGCCCCAGCATTTT. Translating gives CASNQGEDRHQPQHF.

The chain carries TRBV6-6 and TRBJ2-6, with D unresolved. CDR3 length: 15 residues. Germline CDR1 and CDR2: MNHNY and SVGAGI (reference sequence). Trimming removed 3 bases at V and 4 bases at J, with 10 bases between. The CDR3 loop reads CASSYVVSGANVLTF. The CDR3 nucleotides read TGTGCCAGCAGTTATGTAGTCTCCGGGGCCAACGTCCTGACTTTC.

The genes are TRBV18 and TRBJ2-6; D is undetermined. CDR3 size: 15 residues. Germline values: CDR1 KGHSH, CDR2 LQKENI. V was cut by 1 base and J by 0 bases, with 4 bases left in between. CDR3 in amino acids: CASSPQASGANVLTF. Written as DNA, the CDR3 is TGTGCCAGCTCACCACAGGCCTCTGGGGCCAACGTCCTGACTTTC.

The CDR3 DNA reads as TGTGCCAGCAGCCAAGTGGGCGGGAGTTCTTCCTCCTACGAGCAGTACTTC. Amino acids: CASSQVGGSSSSYEQYF. V gene TRBV3-1 combines with J gene TRBJ2-7, with 7 bases aligning to TRBD2. V lost 1 base, J lost 0 bases, and 9 bases stayed unmatched. This CDR3 spans 17 amino acids. The germline V gene has CDR1 LGHDT and CDR2 YNNKEL (reference sequence).